These T cell receptor beta chains were read from a single sample in a study of cytomegalovirus exposure and HLA in healthy donors. Generated by immunoSEQ multiplex PCR, the TCRdb table keeps only in-frame clones and is missing some. The sample includes approximately 260,000 clones, 70% to 90% of them seen just once. Sequenced input: PBMCs. These receptor sequences come from a woman in her 30s in good health and CMV-seropositive. Both conserved end residues are part of each CDR3. D genes are given only for firm matches. The size field is filled for only some rows; it gives once, few, many or a size class.

- - TRBJ2-2 TRBV4-2 TGTGCCAGCGCAATAGCGGAAGGGCAAACCGGGGAGCTGTTTTTT CASAIAEGQTGELFF
- - TRBJ1-2 TRBV5-1 TGCGCCAGCAGCTTGGGTTCAGGGGCTGGTGGCTACACCTTC CASSLGSGAGGYTF
TRBD2 - TRBJ2-1 TRBV30 TGTGCCTGCACCCCACCTCTGGCGGGGGACTACAATGAGCAGTTCTTC CACTPPLAGDYNEQFF
- - TRBJ1-5 TRBV2 TGTGCCAGCAGTGAATTCCAGGGCAATCAGCCCCAGCATTTT CASSEFQGNQPQHF
- few TRBJ2-7 TRBV6-6 TGTGCCAGCAGTTACAGCCGGGCCTACGAGCAGTACTTC CASSYSRAYEQYF
- - TRBJ1-1 TRBV4-1 TGCGCCAGCAGCCAAGAGAGGGGGTACAGTGGACCGAACACTGAAGCTTTCTTT CASSQERGYSGPNTEAFF
- - TRBJ2-2 TRBV5-4 TGTGCCAGCAGCGCGGCGGTCGTCGGGGAGCTGTTTTTT CASSAAVVGELFF
TRBD1 once TRBJ1-1 TRBV14 TGTGCCAGCAGCCCGGGACAGGTTTGGCCCGAAGCTTTCTTT CASSPGQVWPEAFF
TRBD1 - TRBJ1-3 TRBV18 TGTGCCAGCTCTCCCCAAGGGACAGCCTCTGGAAACACCATATATTTT CASSPQGTASGNTIYF
TRBD2 few TRBJ2-5 TRBV6-5 TGTGCCAGCGGCAGACTAGCGGGAGTGGGAGAGACCCAGTACTTC CASGRLAGVGETQYF
TRBD2 - TRBJ2-7 TRBV10-3 TGTGCCATCGGGACTAGCGGGGGCAGCTCCTACGAGCAGTACTTC CAIGTSGGSSYEQYF
TRBD1 - TRBJ2-7 TRBV6-5 TGTGCCAGCACCGGCCAGGGGGACGAGCAGTACTTC CASTGQGDEQYF
- - TRBJ2-7 TRBV27 TGTGCCAGCAGGGCCGACAGGCTGGACTACGAGCAGTACTTC CASRADRLDYEQYF
- few TRBJ1-2 TRBV2 TGTGCCAGCAGTGAAGCGCGAAGTCTTGGCTACACCTTC CASSEARSLGYTF
- once TRBJ1-1 TRBV27 TGTGCCAGCAGTTTATCAGGGGTCACTGAAGCTTTCTTT CASSLSGVTEAFF
TRBD2 - TRBJ2-7 TRBV6-6 TGTGCCAGCAGCCTACCGAGCGGGAGTGCCTACGAGCAGTACTTC CASSLPSGSAYEQYF
- - TRBJ1-4 TRBV30 TGTGCCCTAACAAAGAGGCAGTCAAATGAAAAACTGTTTTTT CALTKRQSNEKLFF
- - TRBJ1-3 TRBV6-1 TGTGCCAGCAGTGAAAGTGGAGTATCTGGAAACACCATATATTTT CASSESGVSGNTIYF
- - TRBJ2-1 TRBV28 TGTGCCAGCAGTTTATGGGGGGTGGCTAGCGACGAGCAGTTCTTC CASSLWGVASDEQFF
TRBD1 few TRBJ1-5 TRBV27 TGTGCCACCGCTCGGGACAGGGGGAAGCCCCAGCATTTT CATARDRGKPQHF
TRBD1 - TRBJ2-7 TRBV5-4 TGTGCCAGCAGCTTGGGACAGGGGGCGAGTGGCTACGAGCAGTACTTC CASSLGQGASGYEQYF
- - TRBJ1-2 TRBV10-1 TGCGCTTCCCTGGACAAGAATGGCTACACCTTC CASLDKNGYTF
- - TRBJ2-5 TRBV2 TGTGCCAGCAGTAGTTTCAGGCCACAAGAGACCCAGTACTTC CASSSFRPQETQYF
- - TRBJ2-7 TRBV2 TGTGCCAGCAGTGAACAGGGTGTCCACGAGCAGTACTTC CASSEQGVHEQYF
TRBD2 once TRBJ2-3 TRBV28 TGTGCCAGCAGTTTACCTGCGGGAGGGCCCGCAGATACGCAGTATTTT CASSLPAGGPADTQYF
TRBD1 few TRBJ2-7 TRBV7-6 TGTGCCAGCAGCCCCCGGACAGGTTACGAGCAGTACTTC CASSPRTGYEQYF
- - TRBJ2-5 TRBV11-2 TGTGCCAGCGGAGACAGTCCCCAGGGGACCCAGTACTTC CASGDSPQGTQYF
TRBD1 - TRBJ1-1 TRBV29-1 TGCAGCGTTGAACGACAGGGGAACACTGAAGCTTTCTTT CSVERQGNTEAFF
- - TRBJ1-3 TRBV5-1 TGCGCCAGCAGCGAGGACGGGAGCTCTGGAAACACCATATATTTT CASSEDGSSGNTIYF
TRBD1 - TRBJ1-2 TRBV19 TGTGCCAGTAGTCCCCTAAGGGCAGGGGGCACGCTTAACTATGGCTACACCTTC CASSPLRAGGTLNYGYTF
TRBD1 many TRBJ2-2 TRBV5-1 TGCGCCAGCAGCCGGAATCCACAGGACAGGGTAGGCGGGGAGCTGTTTTTT CASSRNPQDRVGGELFF
TRBD1 - TRBJ2-3 TRBV5-1 TGCGCCAGCAGCTTGTGGGGACAGGGTACAGATACGCAGTATTTT CASSLWGQGTDTQYF
TRBD2 - TRBJ2-7 TRBV9 TGTGCCAGCAGCGTCGACGGCGGGACTACCTACGAGCAGTACTTC CASSVDGGTTYEQYF
- - TRBJ1-5 TRBV6-6 TGTGCCAGCAGTCGTAGAGTGGATCAGCCCCAGCATTTT CASSRRVDQPQHF
- - TRBJ2-1 TRBV5-4 TGTGCCAGCAGCGGGGGCGGTGGCGGGCTCGACAATGAGCAGTTCTTC CASSGGGGGLDNEQFF
- - TRBJ1-4 TRBV18 TGTGCCAGCTCCCCCGTCGGAGACAATGAAAAACTGTTTTTT CASSPVGDNEKLFF
- - TRBJ2-7 TRBV19 TGTGCCAGTAGTGTTACCGGGACCCCAAGCGGGGAGCAGTACTTC CASSVTGTPSGEQYF
- - TRBJ1-1 TRBV28 TGTGCCAGCAGCCAACAGTACATGAACACTGAAGCTTTCTTT CASSQQYMNTEAFF
- many TRBJ1-1 TRBV5-1 TGCGCCAGCAGCTGGGGCATGGGGTTGAACACTGAAGCTTTCTTT CASSWGMGLNTEAFF
- - TRBJ2-2 TRBV4-1 TGCGCCAGCAGCCTAATACAGGGAAAGGCCGGGGAGCTGTTTTTT CASSLIQGKAGELFF
- - TRBJ1-4 TRBV11-1 TGTGCCAGCAGCCAACAGGGCGGCGGTGAAAAACTGTTTTTT CASSQQGGGEKLFF
TRBD1 - TRBJ2-3 TRBV7-3 TGTGCCAGCAGCTCAAACAGGGGGCCGGGCGTAGATACGCAGTATTTT CASSSNRGPGVDTQYF
TRBD2 - TRBJ2-1 TRBV4-1 TGCGCCAGCAGCCAAACTAGCGGGCCCTACAATGAGCAGTTCTTC CASSQTSGPYNEQFF
TRBD1 - TRBJ1-1 TRBV5-1 TGCGCCAGCAGCTTGGGCGGGACAGGGGGAACTGAAGCTTTCTTT CASSLGGTGGTEAFF
TRBD2 - TRBJ2-7 TRBV18 TGTGCCAGCTCACCGAGTCGGGAGGACCTGATAAACTTC CASSPSREDLINF
- once TRBJ2-2 TRBV6-1 TGTGCCAGCAGTGATTTGACAACCACCGGGGAGCTGTTTTTT CASSDLTTTGELFF
- few TRBJ2-1 TRBV4-2 TGTGCCAGCAGCCCCCAGGGCGATGAGCAGTTCTTC CASSPQGDEQFF
- once TRBJ2-2 TRBV5-1 TGCGCCAGCGCCCTGGGACTTTCGAACACCGGGGAGCTGTTTTTT CASALGLSNTGELFF
- - TRBJ1-3 TRBV29-1 TGCAGCGTTGAAGCCCCCGGCGGGGACTCCTCTGGAAACACCATATATTTT CSVEAPGGDSSGNTIYF
TRBD1 - TRBJ2-7 TRBV18 TGTGCCAGCTCACCACCCGCCAGGGGGCTGTACGAGCAGTACTTC CASSPPARGLYEQYF
- - TRBJ2-3 TRBV7-8 TGTGCCAGCAGCGTAAGGCAGGCCAGCACAGATACGCAGTATTTT CASSVRQASTDTQYF